One T cell receptor (beta chain) is described in this entry. These data are taken from a study of blood T cell repertoires in COVID-19. Study-wide context: PBMCs, B-cell-depleted T cells, or T cells were the source of the cDNA or gDNA that made up the material.

Symptom resolution, clearance, or two negative PCRs marked the recovered donors of Cohort 3. Only in-frame clones appear in the TCRdb table, and some are missing; sequencing was by immunoSEQ multiplex PCR. The data show 250,000 to 300,000 clones, with 80% to 95% seen just once and 0.9% to 1.2% held by the top ten. With V trimmed by 0 bases and J by 1 base, 7 bases remained unmatched. The germline gives CDR1 SGDLS, CDR2 YYNGEE. The CDR3 spans 16 residues. This rearrangement joins TRBV9 to TRBJ2-7; 7 positions agree with TRBD1. This TCR was sampled from a woman in her twenties or thirties who had recovered from COVID-19. Material for sequencing was PBMCs or T cells enriched from blood (not recorded which). The CDR3 DNA sequence: TGTGCCAGCAGCGTAGGAGCCGGGACAGTTTCCTACGAGCAGTACTTC. It encodes CASSVGAGTVSYEQYF. Full variable domain (outside the CDR3, taken from reference TRBV9 and TRBJ2-7): DSGVTQTPKHLITATGQRVTLRCSPRSGDLSVYWYQQSLDQGLQFLIQYYNGEERAKGNILERFSAQQFPDLHSELNLSSLELGDSALYFCASSVGAGTVSYEQYFGPGTRLTVT.